The 29 T cell receptor beta chains below come from one sample, sequenced in a study of CD8+ T cells in alopecia areata. RNA was extracted and reverse transcribed into cDNA as the sequencing template. Measured with immunoSEQ multiplex PCR; TCRdb has only the in-frame clones, and not every one. This table has about 190,000 clones, under 80% appearing once. The treatment denotes: oral pan-JAK inhibitor, 5-10 mg twice daily. Sequencing used CD4+ T cells sorted from blood, obtained around week 50, from a patient treated with tofacitinib. These receptors originate from a human donor with alopecia areata.

The chain recombines TRBV2 with TRBJ1-5, with 8 positions matching TRBD1. CDR3 length: 14 amino acids. In germline, CDR1 is SNHLY, CDR2 FYNNEI. J was trimmed by 6 bases and V by 8 bases; bases with no gene match: 9. This chain's CDR3 is CASEGRTGSQPQHF. The CDR3 DNA reads TGTGCCAGCGAAGGGAGGACAGGGAGTCAGCCCCAGCATTTT.

This clone was picked up one time. This chain connects TRBV10-3 to TRBJ2-3; TRBD2 matches at 10 bases. CDR1 is ENHRY, CDR2 SYGVKD, per germline. The J segment lost 10 bases and the V segment lost 2 bases, leaving 3 bases of the junction unmatched. This CDR3 contains 13 residues. The CDR3 region has the DNA TGTGCCATCAGTGAGACTAGCGGGGAGGCGCAGTATTTT. This translates into CAISETSGEAQYF.

This chain uses TRBV2 with TRBJ2-7; possibly TRBD2 for D (6 bases). The V gene's germline CDR1 is SNHLY and CDR2 FYNNEI. The CDR3 has 14 amino acids. Trimming removed 4 bases at V and 3 bases at J, with 13 bases between. CDR3 amino acids: CASSVGGTGYEQYF. Written as DNA, the CDR3 is TGTGCCAGCAGTGTAGGAGGGACTGGCTACGAGCAGTACTTC.

This rearrangement joins TRBV10-3 to TRBJ1-2, with unresolved D. Trimming shortened V by 4 bases and J by 7 bases, and 13 bases separated the two germline ends. CDR1 ENHRY and CDR2 SYGVKD come from the germline V gene. The CDR3 loop spans 13 amino acids. The CDR3 loop reads CAISVPGASGYTF. CDR3 nucleotides: TGTGCCATCAGTGTTCCAGGTGCGAGTGGCTACACCTTC.

The chain joins TRBV29-1 to TRBJ1-2; D uncertain. This CDR3 has 13 amino acids. Per the germline V gene, CDR1 is SQVTM and CDR2 is ANQGSEA. V lost 4 bases to trimming and J lost 4 bases, with 13 bases between them. CDR3 nucleotide sequence: TGCAGCGTTGGAGAAGGGAGCCCCTATGGCTACACCTTC. It encodes CSVGEGSPYGYTF.

This rearrangement joins TRBV29-1 to TRBJ2-3, with a tentative D call TRBD2 (6 bases). Germline V gives CDR1 SQVTM, CDR2 ANQGSEA. This CDR3 has 13 residues. Between the trimmed V and J ends, which lost 4 bases and 1 base, there was a span of 9 bases. The DNA of the CDR3 is TGCAGCGTTGGAGGCGGGGGCACAGATACGCAGTATTTT. It encodes CSVGGGGTDTQYF.

The rearrangement joins TRBV5-1 to TRBJ1-3; tentatively, D is TRBD1 (6 bases). Trimming took off 0 bases at V and 7 bases at J, with 11 bases between the two ends. This CDR3 spans 14 amino acids. The germline V gene has CDR1 SGHRS and CDR2 YFSETQ. The CDR3 loop is CASSLGTVGNTIYF. The CDR3 coding sequence is TGCGCCAGCAGCTTGGGGACAGTCGGCAACACCATATATTTT.

This chain uses TRBV2 with TRBJ2-2, with D possibly TRBD1 on 6 matching bases. V was shortened by 2 bases and J by 1 base, with 8 bases between the two germline ends. The germline V gene has CDR1 SNHLY and CDR2 FYNNEI. CDR3 length: 15 amino acids. The CDR3 region has the DNA TGTGCCAGCAGTGAAACAGGGATGAACACCGGGGAGCTGTTTTTT. Translating it yields CASSETGMNTGELFF.

The chain links TRBV7-2 to TRBJ1-1; the D is unclear. Germline V CDR1 and CDR2: SGHTA, FQGNSA. The ends were cut back, 6 bases at V and 1 base at J, with 15 bases in the middle. The CDR3 is made up of 15 amino acids. CDR3 sequence: CASRRQVERNTEAFF. The CDR3 DNA follows: TGTGCCAGCAGACGCCAAGTGGAGAGGAACACTGAAGCTTTCTTT.

The chain couples TRBV6-1 to TRBJ2-5; TRBD2 matches 13 bases. The DNA end is a closer match to TRBJ2-7, so the J assignment may be wrong. The CDR3 is made up of 15 amino acids. The V gene's germline CDR1 is MNHNS and CDR2 SASEGT. The CDR3 DNA reads as TGTGCCAGCAGTGAGGGACTAGCGGGAACCTACGAGCAGTACTTC. The encoded protein is CASSEGLAGTYEQYF.

The V gene is TRBV9, the J gene TRBJ1-4; D ambiguous. With 3 bases removed from V and 8 bases from J, the gap between germline ends came to 14 bases. Germline values: CDR1 SGDLS, CDR2 YYNGEE. The CDR3 consists of 14 residues. The CDR3 loop reads CASSAGSRGEKLFF. The CDR3 DNA reads TGTGCCAGCAGCGCCGGGTCCCGAGGCGAAAAACTGTTTTTT.

The chain uses TRBV9 and TRBJ2-2, with D uncertain. CDR1 SGDLS and CDR2 YYNGEE come from the germline V gene. Trimming cost V 0 bases and J 4 bases, with 10 bases left between them. The CDR3 is 15 residues long. The CDR3 here is CASSVVGEFTGELFF. The CDR3 region has the DNA TGTGCCAGCAGCGTAGTCGGAGAGTTCACCGGGGAGCTGTTTTTT.

This sequence joins TRBV30 and TRBJ1-2, with TRBD1 identical over 12 bases. Germline-derived CDR1 and CDR2 are GTSNPN and SVGIG (reference sequence). The CDR3 sequence is 15 residues long. V dropped 2 bases and J dropped 14; count of bases not matched to a gene: 15. This CDR3 reads CAWSPRQGTGGAGTF. Written as DNA, the CDR3 is TGTGCCTGGAGTCCACGCCAAGGGACAGGGGGCGCGGGGACCTTC.

The genes are TRBV7-6 and TRBJ2-3; the D gene could be TRBD1 or TRBD2 (5 bases each). Trimming stripped 1 base from V and 3 bases from J, with 8 bases between. CDR1 and CDR2 from the germline V gene are SGHVS and FNYEAQ. This CDR3 region has 14 residues. The CDR3 coding sequence is TGTGCCAGCAGCTTAGGGGGACCAACAGATACGCAGTATTTT. This translates into CASSLGGPTDTQYF.

J is TRBJ2-3 and V is TRBV6-5, with 7 bases fitting TRBD1. The J segment lost 0 bases and the V segment lost 8 bases, leaving 5 bases of the junction unmatched. Germline V gene lookup returns CDR1 MNHEY and CDR2 SVGAGI. CDR3 size: 14 residues. The CDR3 DNA reads as TGTGCCAGCGGCCTGGGACAGAGCACAGATACGCAGTATTTT. Its translation: CASGLGQSTDTQYF.

The chain uses TRBV27 and TRBJ1-2; 7 nucleotides agree with TRBD1. J lost 4 bases, V lost 3 bases, and 2 bases had no gene match. The CDR3 loop spans 13 amino acids. The V gene's germline CDR1 is MNHEY and CDR2 SMNVEV (reference sequence). The CDR3 region is CASSLGQFYGYTF. CDR3 sequence (DNA): TGTGCCAGCAGTTTGGGACAGTTCTATGGCTACACCTTC.

This clone has a single count. V gene TRBV5-1 combines with J gene TRBJ2-7; possibly TRBD1 for D (5 bases). V lost 2 bases, J lost 2 bases, and 14 bases lay in between. The CDR3 loop spans 15 amino acids. Looked up from germline, CDR1 is SGHRS and CDR2 is YFSETQ. This CDR3 is CASSLGVTGAYEQYF. The CDR3 DNA is TGCGCCAGCAGCTTAGGGGTCACAGGCGCCTACGAGCAGTACTTC.

V gene TRBV6-6 combines with J gene TRBJ1-1; the D is unclear. Trimming stripped 7 bases from V and 5 bases from J, with 8 bases between. The CDR3 covers 11 residues. Germline CDR1 MNHNY, CDR2 SVGAGI (reference sequence). The CDR3 reads CASIRATEAFF. The CDR3 DNA reads as TGTGCCAGCATCCGGGCGACTGAAGCTTTCTTT.

The chain joins TRBV7-9 to TRBJ2-7; D is unclear. Trimming removed 5 bases from V and 1 base from J, with 12 bases in between. The CDR3 spans 14 residues. The germline CDR1 and CDR2 sequences are SEHNR and FQNEAQ (reference sequence). CDR3 nucleotides: TGTGCCAGCAGCGTTGATTATAGGTCCTACGAGCAGTACTTC. Translating gives CASSVDYRSYEQYF.

V usage is TRBV6-6 and J usage is TRBJ1-6, with 11 bases fitting TRBD1. This CDR3 is built from 15 residues. From germline, CDR1 is MNHNY and CDR2 SVGAGI (reference sequence). The ends lost 7 bases at V and 9 bases at J; junction bases unmatched: 8. The CDR3: CASTRTGGDSSPLHF. CDR3 sequence (DNA): TGTGCCAGCACCCGGACAGGGGGCGATTCTTCACCCCTCCACTTT.

DNA of the CDR3: TGCGCCAGCAGCTTGGAGGCCGCAGGGCTCGAGCAGTACTTC. Translated: CASSLEAAGLEQYF. The chain joins TRBV5-1 to TRBJ2-7; a possible D gene is TRBD1 (5 bases). The ends were cut back, 0 bases at V and 6 bases at J, with 13 bases in the middle. The V gene's germline CDR1 is SGHRS and CDR2 YFSETQ. The CDR3 sequence is 14 residues long.

CDR3 coding DNA: TGTGCCAGCAGTGAATGGACAGGGGCCAAAAACATTCAGTACTTC. Amino acid sequence: CASSEWTGAKNIQYF. The chain recombines TRBV25-1 with TRBJ2-4; 8 bases line up with TRBD1. Germline V gives CDR1 MGHDK, CDR2 SYGVNS. V was pared by 1 base and J by 1 base, with 0 bases of the junction left unmatched. The CDR3 is 15 residues long.

The rearrangement joins TRBV5-6 to TRBJ1-6, with 7 nucleotides matching TRBD1. CDR1 is SGHDT, CDR2 YYEEEE, per germline. The V segment lost 4 bases and the J segment 6 bases; nucleotides outside the gene matches: 7. This CDR3 is built from 15 residues. In DNA form, the CDR3 reads TGTGCCAGCAGCGAGGGACAGCGGATTAATTCACCCCTCCACTTT. Encoded protein: CASSEGQRINSPLHF.

The V and J genes are TRBV5-1 and TRBJ1-4; tentative D call: TRBD1 (6 bases). Per the germline V gene, CDR1 is SGHRS and CDR2 is YFSETQ. The CDR3 runs to 14 residues. V lost 3 bases, J lost 7 bases, and 13 bases lay in between. The CDR3 DNA follows: TGCGCCAGCAGCTCACAGGGATACGCTGAAAAACTGTTTTTT. This codes for CASSSQGYAEKLFF.

The V and J genes are TRBV6-6 and TRBJ2-6, with unresolved D. The CDR3 is 16 residues long. V lost 6 bases, J lost 0 bases, and 12 bases lay in between. CDR1 and CDR2 from the germline V gene are MNHNY and SVGAGI (reference sequence). The CDR3 region is CASSPLGLSGANVLTF. CDR3 in DNA: TGTGCCAGCAGCCCACTTGGGCTCTCTGGGGCCAACGTCCTGACTTTC.

For the CDR3, the DNA is TGCGCCAGCAGCCTGCAGGGTGGTAAGCACAATCAGCCCCAGCATTTT. This gives the protein CASSLQGGKHNQPQHF. The chain recombines TRBV4-1 with TRBJ1-5; a weak D match, TRBD1 (5 bases). Germline CDR1 MGHRA, CDR2 YSYEKL. CDR3 length: 16 residues. Trimming removed 4 bases from V and 3 bases from J, with 16 bases in between.

For the CDR3, the DNA is TGTGCCTTTGGACTAGCCAACAATGAGCAGTTCTTC. Protein sequence: CAFGLANNEQFF. The rearrangement links TRBV10-3 to TRBJ2-1, with 8 bases matching TRBD2. The J segment lost 5 bases and the V segment lost 11 bases, leaving 5 bases of the junction unmatched. Germline V CDR1 and CDR2: ENHRY, SYGVKD. The CDR3 is made up of 12 amino acids.

V and J are TRBV7-3 and TRBJ2-7; 10 nucleotides line up with TRBD1. Trimming removed 6 bases from V and 2 bases from J; junction bases left unmatched: 7. The CDR3 length is 15 residues. The germline V gene encodes CDR1 SGHTA and CDR2 FQGTGA. CDR3 in amino acids: CASSQSGTGAYEQYF. CDR3 DNA: TGTGCCAGCAGTCAATCCGGGACAGGGGCCTACGAGCAGTACTTC.

J is TRBJ1-6 and V is TRBV27; perhaps TRBD1 as D (6 bases). There are 13 residues in the CDR3. The V and J ends lost 3 bases and 14 bases respectively, with 14 bases between them. Germline CDR1 MNHEY, CDR2 SMNVEV (reference sequence). The DNA of the CDR3 is TGTGCCAGCAGTTTGAAACACAGGGTAACCCTCCACTTT. This encodes CASSLKHRVTLHF.